Below, one T cell receptor (beta chain) is given with its context. Its antigen is still unknown. Sequencing used immunoSEQ multiplex PCR; TCRdb keeps in-frame clones, though not all of them. The sample shows about 89,000 clones, approximately 83% of them seen only once. The data belong to a study of identifying expanded T cells in peripheral blood. The CDR3 consists of 15 residues. The germline gives CDR1 SGHVS, CDR2 FQNEAQ. The germline V and J ends were trimmed by 3 bases and 2 bases, with 13 bases remaining between them. Study-wide points: Approximately 1.2 clones differed between technical replicates, versus around 15 and 18 over time. Variance in clone template counts between two-week samples significantly increased with total template count across all healthy donors.

Collection occurred without any documented infections or immune events in donors. The rearrangement links TRBV7-8 to TRBJ1-2; maybe TRBD1 (6 bases). Sequenced material: blood. The sequence was collected from a person aged 18 to 69 in good health. The CDR3, as DNA: TGTGCCAGCAGCTTGACCATGACAGGAAACTATGGCTACACCTTC. Translating it yields CASSLTMTGNYGYTF.